Described below is a single T cell receptor beta chain sequence and its context. This entry is derived from a study of blood T cell repertoires in COVID-19. Using immunoSEQ multiplex PCR, the repertoire was profiled, and TCRdb retains in-frame clones only, with some absent. Seen here are tens of thousands of clones, around 82% observed once, and the top ten hold 2.5% to 3.5%. This receptor was taken from a man between 40 and 49 years old with acute or convalescent COVID-19. Sequenced: peripheral blood.

CDR3 sequence reads: CASSQTNSGNTIYF. The DNA of the CDR3 is TGTGCCAGCAGCCAGACAAATTCTGGAAACACCATATATTTT. The chain recombines TRBV5-5 with TRBJ1-3; D is uncertain. Germline-derived CDR1 and CDR2 are SGHKS and YYEKEE (reference sequence). With 4 bases removed from V and 1 base from J, the gap between germline ends came to 9 bases. This CDR3 is 14 amino acids long. Supplemented by reference TRBV5-5 and TRBJ1-3, the full variable domain reads DAGVTQSPTHLIKTRGQQVTLRCSPISGHKSVSWYQQVLGQGPQFIFQYYEKEERGRGNFPDRFSARQFPNYSSELNVNALLLGDSALYLCASSQTNSGNTIYFGEGSWLTVV.